A selection of T cell receptor beta chains follows, all from one sample in a study of long-term antiretroviral therapy in people with HIV. Using immunoSEQ multiplex PCR, the repertoire was profiled, and TCRdb retains in-frame clones only, with some absent. Here the sample spans more than 35,000 clones, 90% to 95% being singletons. The sequencing used unsorted PBMCs, collected 3.7 years after starting antiretroviral therapy. All receptors come from a woman aged 50 to 65 with HIV. The CDR3 runs from the conserved cysteine through the conserved F or W. Fields, in order: clone size, D gene, J gene, V gene, CDR3 DNA, CDR3 protein. A D gene is named only where the DNA matches it firmly. Clone size is not always given. Where it is, it says once, few, many or a class for expanded clones.

clone_size: .
d_call: .
j_call: TRBJ1-3
v_call: TRBV5-4
cdr3_nt: TGTGCCAGCAGCTTGGACTCCTTGGGGAGCTCTGGAAACACCATATATTTT
cdr3_aa: CASSLDSLGSSGNTIYF

clone_size: once
d_call: .
j_call: TRBJ1-6
v_call: TRBV7-3
cdr3_nt: TGTGCCAGCAGCTTGAAACATAATTCACCCCTCCACTTT
cdr3_aa: CASSLKHNSPLHF

clone_size: once
d_call: .
j_call: TRBJ1-2
v_call: TRBV19
cdr3_nt: TGTGCCAGTAGTCCCCGTCGACAGGTCTATGGCTACACCTTC
cdr3_aa: CASSPRRQVYGYTF

clone_size: few
d_call: TRBD1
j_call: TRBJ1-1
v_call: TRBV5-1
cdr3_nt: TGCGCCAGCAGCTTGGGGACAGGGAACCAGATGAACACTGAAGCTTTCTTT
cdr3_aa: CASSLGTGNQMNTEAFF

clone_size: .
d_call: .
j_call: TRBJ2-2
v_call: TRBV27
cdr3_nt: TGTGCCAGCAGTTTGTGGTTCGGCACCGGGGAGCTGTTTTTT
cdr3_aa: CASSLWFGTGELFF

clone_size: .
d_call: .
j_call: TRBJ2-5
v_call: TRBV6-6
cdr3_nt: TGTGCCAGCAGCCAGCCAGAGACCCAGTACTTC
cdr3_aa: CASSQPETQYF

clone_size: .
d_call: .
j_call: TRBJ2-6
v_call: TRBV7-9
cdr3_nt: TGTGCCAGCAGCTTAGCAGGGCGCCCCGTCCTGACTTTC
cdr3_aa: CASSLAGRPVLTF

clone_size: .
d_call: TRBD1
j_call: TRBJ1-6
v_call: TRBV5-1
cdr3_nt: TGCGCCAGCACTGGGGACAGGGGACGGAATTCACCCCTCCACTTT
cdr3_aa: CASTGDRGRNSPLHF

clone_size: .
d_call: TRBD1
j_call: TRBJ2-4
v_call: TRBV29-1
cdr3_nt: TGCAGCGTTGCTCCGACAGGGAACATTCAGTACTTC
cdr3_aa: CSVAPTGNIQYF

clone_size: .
d_call: TRBD2
j_call: TRBJ2-1
v_call: TRBV5-4
cdr3_nt: TGTGCCAGCAGCTTGCCTAGCGGGGGCTCCTACAATGAGCAGTTCTTC
cdr3_aa: CASSLPSGGSYNEQFF

clone_size: once
d_call: .
j_call: TRBJ1-4
v_call: TRBV9
cdr3_nt: TGTGCCAGCAGCGTAGTGGGCACACAACCTAATGAAAAACTGTTTTTT
cdr3_aa: CASSVVGTQPNEKLFF

clone_size: .
d_call: .
j_call: TRBJ2-7
v_call: TRBV10-2
cdr3_nt: TGCGCCAGCAGCACAGGAAGCTCCTACGAGCAGTACTTC
cdr3_aa: CASSTGSSYEQYF

clone_size: .
d_call: TRBD1
j_call: TRBJ1-4
v_call: TRBV2
cdr3_nt: TGTGCCAGCAGTATGGACAGGGGGCCTGAAAAACTGTTTTTT
cdr3_aa: CASSMDRGPEKLFF